This note documents a single TCR beta chain sequence. The sample comes from a study of blood T cell repertoires in COVID-19. Original data processing: Estimation of nucleated cell counts was performed using reference gene primer amplification. The table came from immunoSEQ multiplex PCR; TCRdb's copy has only in-frame clones and leaves some out. V and J calls and clone size come straight from that table; D and trimming were deduced from the DNA. The sample consists of about 180,000 clones, approximately 90% of them appearing once. The sequence derives from a man between 45 and 60 years old with acute or convalescent COVID-19. Source material: peripheral blood.

CDR3 DNA sequence: TGTGCCAGCAGTTTACTAGCGGGGGGTTACGAGCAGTACGTC. This translates into CASSLLAGGYEQYV. The chain joins TRBV28 to TRBJ2-7; 11 bases agree with TRBD2. In germline, CDR1 is MDHEN, CDR2 SYDVKM. Germline trimming cut 2 bases from V and 4 bases from J; bases unmatched to any gene: 1. The CDR3 loop spans 14 amino acids.